A selection of T cell receptor beta chains follows, all from one sample in a study of T cells in Graves' hyperthyroidism and ophthalmopathy. TCRdb fed the multiplex PCR reads into MiXCR, producing one record per CDR3 protein. The sample includes 600,000 or so distinct CDR3 sequences, roughly 16% of them seen just once. The sample consisted of blood. Source of these receptors: a woman in her twenties or thirties with Graves' hyperthyroidism. Both conserved end residues are part of each CDR3. A D gene is named only where the DNA matches it firmly. Expanded clones get a size class; other rows say once, few or many, or leave the size out.

clone_size d_call j_call v_call cdr3_nt cdr3_aa
few TRBD1 TRBJ2-4 TRBV12-3/TRBV12-4 TGTGCCAGCGGACCCCGGACAGGGTTCAAAAACATTCAGTACTTC CASGPRTGFKNIQYF
NA TRBD1 TRBJ2-7 TRBV27 TGTGCCAGCAGTTCACTCAGGGGACAGGGATTCTACGAGCAGTACTTC CASSSLRGQGFYEQYF
NA TRBD2 TRBJ2-7 TRBV13 TGTGCCAGCAGCTTATCTAGCGGGCCCCTCCACGAGCAGTACTTC CASSLSSGPLHEQYF
few NA TRBJ1-2 TRBV7-2 TGTGCCAGCAGCTTAGAACTCCTTCCCCATGGCTACACCTTC CASSLELLPHGYTF
NA TRBD1 TRBJ1-1 TRBV4-1 TGCGCCAGCCGTGGACAGGGTGGGGTAGCTTTCTTT CASRGQGGVAFF
few NA TRBJ2-7 TRBV3-1 TGTGCCAGCAGCCCGTTCCCCCTAGATACCGGATCCGAGCAGTACTTC CASSPFPLDTGSEQYF
many TRBD2 TRBJ2-3 TRBV5-1 TGCGCCAGCAGCTCGAAAACTAGCGCAGATACGCAGTATTTT CASSSKTSADTQYF
NA NA TRBJ1-2 TRBV20-1 TGCAGTGCTAGAGTTCGAGGTGGCTACACCTTC CSARVRGGYTF
NA NA TRBJ2-7 TRBV20-1 TGCAGTGCTAGGCAGCCTAGATTCTCCTACGAGCAGTACTTC CSARQPRFSYEQYF
NA NA TRBJ1-5 TRBV28 TGTGCCAGCAGTTTGGTGCAGGTCGGTCAGCCCCAGCATTTT CASSLVQVGQPQHF
NA TRBD2 TRBJ2-3 TRBV9 TGTGCCAGCAGCGTAGATACTAGCGGGAGTGGCACAGATACGCAGTATTTT CASSVDTSGSGTDTQYF
many TRBD1 TRBJ1-2 TRBV20-1 TGCAGTGCTACGGACAGGAGCTATGGCTACACCTTC CSATDRSYGYTF
few NA TRBJ1-2 TRBV2 TGTGCCAGCAGTGAAGAGATTAACTATGGCTACACCTTC CASSEEINYGYTF
NA NA TRBJ2-2 TRBV20-1 TGCAGTGCTAGAGGCGGGGCGAACACCGGGGAGCTGTTTTTT CSARGGANTGELFF
few TRBD1 TRBJ2-1 TRBV5-5 TGTGCCAGCAGCCAGTGGGAGACAGGGTTCCCGGGTGAGCAGTTCTTC CASSQWETGFPGEQFF
many NA TRBJ2-1 TRBV7-3 TGTGCCAGCAGCTTAGGACGGTCGAACAATGAGCAGTTCTTC CASSLGRSNNEQFF
few TRBD2 TRBJ2-3 TRBV27 TGTGCCAGCAGTCTAGCGGGAGACTGGACAGATACGCAGTATTTT CASSLAGDWTDTQYF
NA TRBD1 TRBJ1-2 TRBV20-1 TGCAGTGCCGCAGGGGGCTCCTATGGCTACACCTTC CSAAGGSYGYTF
many NA TRBJ2-2 TRBV6-2/TRBV6-3 TGTGCCAGCAGTAAAGGACAAAGAACCGGGGAGCTGTTTTTT CASSKGQRTGELFF
few NA TRBJ2-3 TRBV15 TGTGCCACCAGGTCCGGTAGGAGATCCTTCCGCACAGATACGCAGTATTTT CATRSGRRSFRTDTQYF
many NA TRBJ2-3 TRBV30 TGTGCCTGGGGGATCGGAGGCACAGATACGCAGTATTTT CAWGIGGTDTQYF
NA TRBD1 TRBJ1-4 TRBV3-1 TGTGCCAGCAGCCAAAACAAGGGGGCTCATGAAAAACTGTTTTTT CASSQNKGAHEKLFF
many NA TRBJ2-3 TRBV11-2 TGTGCCAGCAGGGGACTACAGGGCCGCACAGATACGCAGTATTTT CASRGLQGRTDTQYF
many TRBD1 TRBJ2-1 TRBV18 TGTGCCAGCTCACCAGGGACAGGGGGAGGCAATGAGCAGTTCTTC CASSPGTGGGNEQFF
many TRBD1 TRBJ1-2 TRBV6-1 TGTGCCAGCAGTGGCCTGATACAGGGGGGCTATGGCTACACCTTC CASSGLIQGGYGYTF
many TRBD1 TRBJ2-5 TRBV28 TGTGCCAGCAGTCCGGGACAGACTTATCAAGAGACCCAGTACTTC CASSPGQTYQETQYF
NA NA TRBJ1-2 TRBV19 TGTGCCAGTAGTGGCACAGGGAACCTTAACTATGGCTACACCTTC CASSGTGNLNYGYTF
NA TRBD2 TRBJ2-1 TRBV7-6 TGTGCCAGCAGCTTATTAGCGGGAGGTATAGTTAACTACAATGAGCAGTTCTTC CASSLLAGGIVNYNEQFF
NA NA TRBJ2-7 TRBV24-1 TGTGCCACCAGGCCGGGCAGTAGCTCCTACGAGCAGTACTTC CATRPGSSSYEQYF
many NA TRBJ2-1 TRBV12-3/TRBV12-4 TGTGCCAGCACCCAGACCCGTGGCGGTGAGCAGTTCTTC CASTQTRGGEQFF
many TRBD2 TRBJ2-1 TRBV20-1 TGCAGTGCTAAGGGGAGGGAAACTAACAATGAGCAGTTCTTC CSAKGRETNNEQFF
few NA TRBJ1-2 TRBV30 TGTGCCTGGAGTGTAGCGGTCAGGAATGGCTACACCTTC CAWSVAVRNGYTF
NA TRBD1 TRBJ2-5 TRBV15 TGTGCCACCAGCAGAGGCGACAGGGACCAAGAGACCCAGTACTTC CATSRGDRDQETQYF
many TRBD2 TRBJ2-3 TRBV12-3/TRBV12-4 TGTGCCAGCAGTACGACTAGCGGGAAAACAGATACGCAGTATTTT CASSTTSGKTDTQYF
many TRBD1 TRBJ1-4 TRBV6-1 TGTGCCAGCAGTTTATACAGGGGATTTGAAAAACTGTTTTTT CASSLYRGFEKLFF
many NA TRBJ1-4 TRBV18 TGTGCCAGCTCACCACCGTCGGTTAATGAAAAACTGTTTTTT CASSPPSVNEKLFF
many NA TRBJ1-1 TRBV28 TGTGCCAGCAGTTTCCGGGAGGAGGACACTGAAGCTTTCTTT CASSFREEDTEAFF
NA NA TRBJ1-2 TRBV28 TGTGCCAGCAGTAACGGATATGGCTACACCTTC CASSNGYGYTF
many TRBD1 TRBJ1-1 TRBV30 TGTGCCTGGAGTATGCGACAGGGGTCCACTGAAGCTTTCTTT CAWSMRQGSTEAFF
few NA TRBJ2-7 TRBV10-2 TGCGCCAGCAGCGGCCGGGGCAGGGGTTCCGACGAGCAGTACTTC CASSGRGRGSDEQYF
few NA TRBJ2-5 TRBV19 TGTGCCAGTAGTATGTTGGGGTTGCAAGAGACCCAGTACTTC CASSMLGLQETQYF
many NA TRBJ2-2 TRBV6-2/TRBV6-3 TGTGCCAGCACCTCCAAAGCACTGCCCATTACCACCGGGGAGCTGTTTTTT CASTSKALPITTGELFF
many TRBD1 TRBJ2-5 TRBV28 TGTGCCAGCAGTTTATGGACAGGGCGGAGAGAGACCCAGTACTTC CASSLWTGRRETQYF
many NA TRBJ2-1 TRBV28 TGTGCCAGCAGTTTAGAAGGTCTGAGTGACAATGAGCAGTTCTTC CASSLEGLSDNEQFF
many TRBD2 TRBJ2-7 TRBV20-1 TGCAGTGCTAGAGAGGTCCTAGCGGGAGCCGAGCAGTACTTC CSAREVLAGAEQYF
many NA TRBJ1-2 TRBV2 TGTGCCAGCAGTGAGGAAAACTATGGCTACACCTTC CASSEENYGYTF
NA NA TRBJ2-7 TRBV9 TGTGCCAGCAGCGTAGATCCCTCCTACGAGCAGTACTTC CASSVDPSYEQYF
few NA TRBJ2-1 TRBV15 TGTGCCACCACGAGCAGGACCGTCGACAATGAGCAGTTCTTC CATTSRTVDNEQFF
NA NA TRBJ2-2 TRBV6-2/TRBV6-3 TGTGCCAGCCAAACGAACCCGAACACCGGGGAGCTGTTTTTC CASQTNPNTGELFF
many NA TRBJ2-7 TRBV27 TGTGCCAGCATGTACAGGGACGAGCAGTACTTC CASMYRDEQYF
NA TRBD1 TRBJ2-5 TRBV28 TGTGCCAGCAGTTTTGCCTTATTAACCGGGACAGGGGACCAAGAGACCCAGTACTTC CASSFALLTGTGDQETQYF